The rows below give T cell receptor beta chains drawn from one sample of a study of beta chain features in type 1 diabetes. Libraries were prepared by immunoSEQ multiplex PCR; TCRdb keeps only in-frame clonotypes and omits some of them. The sample yields a few hundred thousand clones, about 13% seen once. Sequencing was carried out using naive CD4+ T cells from blood. These receptors were obtained from a man aged 25-45 years with type 1 diabetes. CDR3s include the opening cysteine and the closing phenylalanine or tryptophan. D genes are given only for firm matches. Not all rows give a size; the values are once, few, many and, for expanded clones, a class.

D: .; size: few; J: TRBJ2-1; V: TRBV18; CDR3: CASSPGSSRTPNEQFF; DNA: TGTGCCAGCTCTCCGGGGTCCAGCCGTACCCCCAATGAGCAGTTCTTC
D: .; size: few; J: TRBJ2-1; V: TRBV6-1; CDR3: CASSARRDPYNEQFF; DNA: TGTGCCAGCAGTGCTCGACGGGATCCCTACAATGAGCAGTTCTTC
D: .; size: few; J: TRBJ2-7; V: TRBV5-1; CDR3: CASSLGPAATTYEQYF; DNA: TGCGCCAGCAGCTTGGGTCCGGCGGCGACGACCTACGAGCAGTACTTC
D: TRBD1; size: .; J: TRBJ2-6; V: TRBV18; CDR3: CASSQGAGSGANVLTF; DNA: TGTGCCAGCTCCCAGGGGGCAGGCTCTGGGGCCAACGTCCTGACTTTC
D: TRBD2; size: once; J: TRBJ2-2; V: TRBV7-2; CDR3: CASSQGLAGVLSAGELFF; DNA: TGTGCCAGCAGCCAGGGACTAGCGGGAGTCCTTTCCGCCGGGGAGCTGTTTTTT
D: .; size: few; J: TRBJ1-5; V: TRBV4-1; CDR3: CASSQPPDTEVNQPQHF; DNA: TGCGCCAGCAGCCAACCGCCCGACACGGAAGTAAATCAGCCCCAGCATTTT
D: TRBD2; size: .; J: TRBJ2-1; V: TRBV6-6; CDR3: CASRYLAGGPNEQFF; DNA: TGTGCCAGCAGGTATCTAGCGGGAGGGCCGAATGAGCAGTTCTTC
D: .; size: .; J: TRBJ1-1; V: TRBV7-9; CDR3: CASSLARGGNTEAFF; DNA: TGTGCCAGCAGCTTAGCGCGTGGGGGCAACACTGAAGCTTTCTTT
D: TRBD1; size: .; J: TRBJ2-7; V: TRBV28; CDR3: CASSSTGESTYEQYF; DNA: TGTGCCAGCAGTTCAACAGGGGAGTCAACCTACGAGCAGTACTTC
D: TRBD2; size: once; J: TRBJ2-7; V: TRBV11-2; CDR3: CASSFRLAISYEQYF; DNA: TGTGCCAGCAGCTTTAGACTAGCTATTTCCTACGAGCAGTACTTC
D: .; size: .; J: TRBJ1-1; V: TRBV18; CDR3: CASSPVLVDTEAFF; DNA: TGTGCCAGCTCACCCGTTTTAGTTGACACTGAAGCTTTCTTT
D: .; size: few; J: TRBJ2-3; V: TRBV5-1; CDR3: CASTLRGVDTQYF; DNA: TGCGCCAGCACCCTACGGGGTGTAGATACGCAGTATTTT
D: TRBD1; size: .; J: TRBJ2-2; V: TRBV19; CDR3: CAGTGEFGELFF; DNA: TGTGCCGGGACAGGGGAGTTCGGGGAGCTGTTTTTT
D: .; size: few; J: TRBJ2-1; V: TRBV5-1; CDR3: CASSLVPLVEGNEQFF; DNA: TGCGCCAGCAGCCTCGTACCACTAGTAGAGGGCAATGAGCAGTTCTTC
D: .; size: .; J: TRBJ1-1; V: TRBV30; CDR3: CAWKRGPEAFF; DNA: TGTGCCTGGAAACGAGGGCCTGAAGCTTTCTTT
D: TRBD2; size: .; J: TRBJ2-1; V: TRBV9; CDR3: CASSVTSGNNEQFF; DNA: TGTGCCAGCAGCGTGACTAGCGGAAACAATGAGCAGTTCTTC
D: .; size: .; J: TRBJ2-5; V: TRBV5-1; CDR3: CASSLADRLETQYF; DNA: TGCGCCAGCAGCTTGGCAGACAGGTTAGAGACCCAGTACTTC
D: .; size: .; J: TRBJ1-1; V: TRBV7-9; CDR3: CASSSFLHTEAFF; DNA: TGTGCCAGCAGCTCCTTCCTTCACACTGAAGCTTTCTTT
D: .; size: few; J: TRBJ2-7; V: TRBV27; CDR3: CASNRVGSYEQYF; DNA: TGTGCCAGCAACAGGGTAGGAAGCTACGAGCAGTACTTC
D: .; size: few; J: TRBJ1-2; V: TRBV2; CDR3: CASRNTGPYGYTF; DNA: TGTGCCAGCAGAAATACAGGGCCCTATGGCTACACCTTC
D: .; size: .; J: TRBJ1-2; V: TRBV7-3; CDR3: CASSHGQPNYGYTF; DNA: TGTGCCAGCAGCCACGGACAGCCCAACTATGGCTACACCTTC
D: .; size: .; J: TRBJ1-2; V: TRBV28; CDR3: CASKGNYGYTF; DNA: TGTGCCAGCAAGGGGAACTATGGCTACACCTTC
D: TRBD2; size: few; J: TRBJ2-7; V: TRBV7-8; CDR3: CASSQLAGGSSYEQYF; DNA: TGTGCCAGCAGCCAACTAGCGGGAGGGAGCTCCTACGAGCAGTACTTC
D: TRBD1; size: .; J: TRBJ2-7; V: TRBV15; CDR3: CATSRGQGASYEQYF; DNA: TGTGCCACCAGCAGAGGACAGGGGGCCTCCTACGAGCAGTACTTC